Listed below are T cell receptor beta chains from one sample, sequenced in a study of blood T cell repertoires in COVID-19. The table came from immunoSEQ multiplex PCR; TCRdb's copy has only in-frame clones and leaves some out. Of about 370,000 clones listed, 80% to 90% are singletons. Sequencing input: peripheral blood. The receptors originated from a woman younger than 45 with COVID-19, enrolled during active disease. Each CDR3 is given with its conserved first and last residue.

CASSRTGYTGELFF	TRBV10-1	TRBJ2-2
CASSGTGGAGGYTF	TRBV27	TRBJ1-2
CASSPDLGTPNNEQFF	TRBV5-1	TRBJ2-1
CASSLLLSAAGEGNTGYTF	TRBV11-2	TRBJ1-2
CAWSLGTGVTQYF	TRBV30	TRBJ2-5
CASRQGVANQPQHF	TRBV6-5	TRBJ1-5
CATSFTGVPGELFF	TRBV24-1	TRBJ2-2
CASSQHPGQENSPLHF	TRBV4-3	TRBJ1-6
CSASMPSGVGWTDTQYF	TRBV20-1	TRBJ2-3
CASSQRTEFDSPLHF	TRBV4-1	TRBJ1-6
CASSQDLVGGGNQPQHF	TRBV4-3	TRBJ1-5
CASSLGLAELREQYF	TRBV5-1	TRBJ2-7
CASSLRDRTNSPLHF	TRBV7-2	TRBJ1-6
CATSRGLAGVNEQFF	TRBV15	TRBJ2-1
CASSEGRLAGPKGEQFF	TRBV10-2	TRBJ2-1
CASRRGAGELFF	TRBV28	TRBJ2-2
CASRTLLAGGPMIYEQYF	TRBV2	TRBJ2-7
CASSLMFSRGNTIYF	TRBV7-2	TRBJ1-3
CASSTPGSTYGYTF	TRBV28	TRBJ1-2
CASSFFQGTEAFF	TRBV12-3/TRBV12-4	TRBJ1-1
CASREGADQPQHF	TRBV5-1	TRBJ1-5
CASSSRQGGEKLFF	TRBV11-2	TRBJ1-4
CATSDTTGRNTGELFF	TRBV24-1	TRBJ2-2
CASSYRVADSPLHF	TRBV6-5	TRBJ1-6
CASSSGGANEQYF	TRBV27	TRBJ2-7
CASSPTWTGGGETQYF	TRBV7-9	TRBJ2-5
CASSPGLVTGELFF	TRBV19	TRBJ2-2
CASSSTVNTEAFF	TRBV11-2	TRBJ1-1
CASSERLGTSGRAGYFGGFF	TRBV2	TRBJ2-1
CASSLAGLAYNEQFF	TRBV27	TRBJ2-1
CASSPNSRNTIYF	TRBV12-3/TRBV12-4	TRBJ1-3
CATSMDRGKEKLFF	TRBV15	TRBJ1-4
CASSPRTSGRDTGELFF	TRBV5-1	TRBJ2-2
CASSMAGQGVEKLFF	TRBV19	TRBJ1-4
CASSYFYRGRETQYF	TRBV5-6	TRBJ2-5
CASSVGSGGTQETQYF	TRBV9	TRBJ2-5
CASSLFRGGMNTEAFF	TRBV5-8	TRBJ1-1
CASGRTSGGPDTQYF	TRBV3-1/TRBV3-2	TRBJ2-3
CASSVVGRGFQETQYF	TRBV9	TRBJ2-5
CASSLLSRPTSGASTDTQYF	TRBV7-8	TRBJ2-3